Presented here are 15 T cell receptor beta chains from one specimen sequenced in a study of patients and donors after allogeneic stem cell transplantation. TCRdb re-analysed the RT-PCR reads in MiXCR, keeping a single row per CDR3 protein. This repertoire shows 920,000 or so distinct CDR3 sequences, around 17% found once; its top ten account for about 6%. Sequenced sample: blood, either unsorted or a sorted T cell fraction (not recorded which). These TCRs come from a human donor who was either an allogeneic HSCT recipient or a stem cell or donor lymphocyte infusion donor (not recorded which). It is not recorded whose cells these are; they may come from a transplant donor.

The sample holds a few counts of this clonotype. This chain uses TRBV24-1 with TRBJ2-1, with TRBD2 matching 7 bases. V gave up 1 base and J gave up 9 bases; unmatched junction bases: 8. The germline V gene encodes CDR1 KGHDR and CDR2 SFDVKD. This CDR3 region has 15 residues. The CDR3 nucleotides read TGTGCCACCAGTGATTTAGGCGGGAGTTCCCGTGAGCAGTTCTTC. Its translation: CATSDLGGSSREQFF.

The gene calls are TRBV6-1 and TRBJ1-1; 8 nucleotides agree with TRBD1. The CDR3 runs 18 residues. Trimming at V came to 5 bases and at J to 0 bases, leaving 14 bases not matched to a gene. The V gene's germline CDR1 is MNHNS and CDR2 SASEGT. In nucleotides, the CDR3 is TGTGCCAGCAGTAAGAGGACAGGGTCTTGGGGAATGAACACTGAAGCTTTCTTT. Its translation is CASSKRTGSWGMNTEAFF.

This sequence joins TRBV20-1 and TRBJ2-7; D is unresolved. The CDR3 has 11 residues. CDR1 and CDR2 from the germline V gene are DFQATT and SNEGSKA (reference sequence). Trimming left V 3 bases short and J 7 bases short, with 10 bases between. CDR3 DNA: TGCAGTGCTAGTCATCGGCGGGAGCAGTACTTC. Translation: CSASHRREQYF.

The rearrangement joins TRBV5-1 to TRBJ2-7, with 10 bases identical to TRBD2. Germline CDR1 and CDR2: SGHRS and YFSETQ. The CDR3 spans 15 residues. Unmatched junction bases numbered 11, after V lost 4 bases and J lost 7 bases. CDR3 DNA sequence: TGCGCCAGCAGCCCACAGCGGGAGGGCCGGGGAGAGCAGTACTTC. Translated, it gives CASSPQREGRGEQYF.

The V and J genes are TRBV5-1 and TRBJ2-7, with 9 bases that match TRBD1. V lost 4 bases and J lost 0; bases outside the gene matches: 5. The V gene's germline CDR1 is SGHRS and CDR2 YFSETQ. This CDR3 has 15 amino acids. The CDR3, as DNA: TGCGCCAGCAGCGGAGGACAGGGGCTCTCCTACGAGCAGTACTTC. Translation gives CASSGGQGLSYEQYF.

The V call is TRBV11-1, the J call TRBJ2-1; D tentatively reads TRBD1 or TRBD2 (6 bases each). This CDR3 contains 18 residues. V lost 2 bases and J lost 2, with 19 bases in between. In germline, CDR1 is SGHAT, CDR2 FQDESV (reference sequence). CDR3 protein: CASSLFGGRSLAYNEQFF. CDR3 DNA: TGTGCCAGCAGCTTATTCGGGGGCCGGTCCCTCGCCTACAATGAGCAGTTCTTC.

The rearrangement uses TRBV30 and TRBJ1-2; D uncertain. This CDR3 is built from 13 residues. Germline V CDR1 and CDR2: GTSNPN, SVGIG (reference sequence). The germline V and J ends were trimmed by 2 bases and 3 bases, with 10 bases remaining between them. The chain's CDR3 is CAWSKAGDYGYTF. CDR3 DNA: TGTGCCTGGAGTAAGGCCGGCGACTATGGCTACACCTTC.

This clonotype was seen more than once but under ten times. The rearrangement links TRBV20-1 to TRBJ1-5; D call uncertain. The CDR3 length is 15 residues. Between the trimmed V and J ends, which lost 3 bases and 2 bases, there was a span of 14 bases. The germline V gene encodes CDR1 DFQATT and CDR2 SNEGSKA (reference sequence). CDR3 region: CSARFEGSGNQPQHF. The CDR3 bases are TGCAGTGCTAGGTTCGAGGGTAGTGGCAATCAGCCCCAGCATTTT.

The gene calls are TRBV29-1 and TRBJ2-1; no clear D gene. The germline V gene encodes CDR1 SQVTM and CDR2 ANQGSEA. V gave up 2 bases and J gave up 13 bases, with 9 bases separating them. CDR3 length: 10 amino acids. CDR3 coding DNA: TGCAGCGTTGAAACTCAAAGCCAGTTCTTC. Protein product: CSVETQSQFF.

This clonotype was seen a handful of times. The chain is built from TRBV5-1 and TRBJ1-1; D is ambiguous. V gave up 0 bases and J gave up 1 base, with 13 bases separating them. The CDR3 is 16 residues long. Per the germline V gene, CDR1 is SGHRS and CDR2 is YFSETQ. The CDR3 sequence is CASSLAPTGKNTEAFF. As DNA, the CDR3 is TGCGCCAGCAGCTTGGCCCCGACGGGCAAGAACACTGAAGCTTTCTTT.

The rearrangement links TRBV7-2 to TRBJ2-7; 9 bases fit TRBD2. CDR1 SGHTA and CDR2 FQGNSA come from the germline V gene. V lost 5 bases, J lost 1 base, and 9 bases stayed unmatched. The CDR3 length is 16 residues. The CDR3 here is CASSPGGSGRSYEQYF. CDR3 DNA: TGTGCCAGCAGCCCCGGGGGTAGCGGGAGATCCTACGAGCAGTACTTC.

This clonotype was detected many times. This chain uses TRBV12-3 or TRBV12-4 with TRBJ1-3, with 7 bases identical to TRBD1. Trimming took 6 bases from V and 4 from J; bases not matched to a gene: 9. This CDR3 contains 15 residues. The CDR3 reads CASSHGQAGGNTIYF. DNA of the CDR3: TGTGCCAGCAGCCATGGACAGGCCGGAGGAAACACCATATATTTT.

This clonotype has only a few counts. V is TRBV6-1 and J is TRBJ2-2, with a tentative D call TRBD2 (5 bases). CDR3 length equals 17 residues. Trimming shortened V by 6 bases and J by 0 bases, and 17 bases separated the two germline ends. CDR1 MNHNS and CDR2 SASEGT come from the germline V gene. CDR3 nucleotides: TGTGCCAGCAGAAGGTTTAACGGGGTGGCGAACACCGGGGAGCTGTTTTTT. Translated, it gives CASRRFNGVANTGELFF.

V usage is TRBV5-1 and J usage is TRBJ1-1; tentative D call: TRBD1 (6 bases). The CDR3 totals 13 residues. Trimming took off 4 bases at V and 4 bases at J, with 11 bases between the two ends. CDR1 is SGHRS and CDR2 is YFSETQ in the germline V gene. CDR3: CASSEQGFTEAFF. CDR3 nucleotide sequence: TGCGCCAGCAGCGAACAGGGATTCACTGAAGCTTTCTTT.

Comments on this clonotype: The junction shows a germline mismatch at one end, possibly a read error. The J gene is TRBJ1-2, the V gene TRBV2; 8 bases fit TRBD1. The CDR3 runs 14 residues. Germline V gene sequence: CDR1 SNHLY, CDR2 FYNNEI. The CDR3 here is CASSAETGAFGFTF. The DNA of the CDR3 is TGTGCCAGCAGTGCAGAGACAGGGGCGTTCGGCTTCACCTTC.